This T cell receptor (beta chain) came from a study of T cells in Graves' hyperthyroidism and ophthalmopathy. There were TCR beta CDR3 regions amplified from RNA transcripts. During a first-round RT-PCR of the TCR CDR3, the HTBI primer set was used. TCRdb reprocessed the multiplex PCR reads with MiXCR, giving one entry per CDR3 protein. The sample contains hundreds of thousands of distinct CDR3 sequences, around 14% of which appear only once. This clonotype was observed at least ten times. Germline CDR1 SGHVS, CDR2 FNYEAQ. The CDR3 is made up of 13 amino acids. V lost 5 bases, J lost 3 bases, and 11 bases lay in between.

This TCR was recovered from a woman in her twenties or thirties with Graves' hyperthyroidism. V and J are TRBV7-6 and TRBJ2-7, with D tentatively TRBD1 (5 bases). The sample taken for sequencing was blood. The CDR3 here is CASSTGQGYEQYF. The CDR3 DNA reads TGTGCCAGCAGCACCGGGCAGGGCTACGAGCAGTACTTC. The whole variable domain, filled in from reference TRBV7-6 and TRBJ2-7, reads GAGVSQSPRYKVTKRGQDVALRCDPISGHVSLYWYRQALGQGPEFLTYFNYEAQQDKSGLPNDRFSAERPEGSISTLTIQRTEQRDSAMYRCASSTGQGYEQYFGPGTRLTVT.